This TCR beta chain stems from a study of graft-versus-host responses after intestinal transplantation. The overall study: Recipients had multivisceral, liver-intestinal, or isolated intestinal transplants. Every transplant recipient was induced with anti-thymocyte globulin, then maintained on tacrolimus and steroids for two to four years. General study points: Allografts of one patient group, those with graft-donor T cell macrochimerism, had high graft-versus-host to host-versus-graft clonal ratios. Present in recipient marrow, GvH clones included some that appeared first in ileum or blood.

Data came from immunoSEQ multiplex PCR; TCRdb stores just in-frame clones and leaves some out. The data contain about 39,000 clones, 90% to 95% of them singletons. The ends were cut back, 3 bases at V and 5 bases at J, with 13 bases in the middle. The CDR3 totals 14 residues. Germline values: CDR1 ENHRY, CDR2 SYGVKD. This clone was found a few times. Its antigen is undetermined. The receptor was derived from a human donor who was the organ donor for an intestinal transplant. This chain connects TRBV10-3 to TRBJ2-5; the D call may be TRBD1 or TRBD2 (5 bases each). The sequences come from unstimulated CD8+ T cells sorted from spleen or lymph node cells, collected before transplant. The chain's CDR3 is CAISEPGLGETQYF. In nucleotides, the CDR3 is TGTGCCATCAGTGAACCGGGGCTTGGGGAGACCCAGTACTTC.